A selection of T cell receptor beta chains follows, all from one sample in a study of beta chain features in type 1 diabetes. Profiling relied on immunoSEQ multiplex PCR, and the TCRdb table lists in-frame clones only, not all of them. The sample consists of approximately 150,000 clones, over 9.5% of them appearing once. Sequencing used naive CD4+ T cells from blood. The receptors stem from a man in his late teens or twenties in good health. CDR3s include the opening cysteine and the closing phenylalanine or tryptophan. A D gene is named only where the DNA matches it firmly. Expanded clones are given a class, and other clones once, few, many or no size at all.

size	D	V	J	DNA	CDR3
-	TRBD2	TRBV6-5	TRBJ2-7	TGTGCCAGCAGTGTGACTAGCGGGCGGATATACGAGCAGTACTTC	CASSVTSGRIYEQYF
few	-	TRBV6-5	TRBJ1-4	TGTGCCAGCAGGGACAGCGCAACTAATGAAAAACTGTTTTTT	CASRDSATNEKLFF
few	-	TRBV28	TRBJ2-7	TGTGCCAGCAGCCTGGGGGGATCCTCCTACGAGCAGTACTTC	CASSLGGSSYEQYF
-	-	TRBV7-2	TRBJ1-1	TGTGCCAGCAGCTCACAAACGAACACTGAAGCTTTCTTT	CASSSQTNTEAFF
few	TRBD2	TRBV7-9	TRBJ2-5	TGTGCCAGCAGCTGGGGACTAAGAGAGACCCAGTACTTC	CASSWGLRETQYF
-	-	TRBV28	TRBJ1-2	TGTGCCAGTTTCTCCACAGGAAGCGGCTACACCTTC	CASFSTGSGYTF
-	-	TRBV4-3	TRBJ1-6	TGCGCCAGCAGCCAAGAGGGGGGGAAAGCGAATAATTCACCCCTCCACTTT	CASSQEGGKANNSPLHF
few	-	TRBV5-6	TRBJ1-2	TGTGCCAGCAGCCGGGGACCGGGGGGTATCGGCTATGGCTACACCTTC	CASSRGPGGIGYGYTF
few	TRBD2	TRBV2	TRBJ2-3	TGTGCCAGCAGGGTAGGACTAGCGGGGGCAGATACGCAGTATTTT	CASRVGLAGADTQYF
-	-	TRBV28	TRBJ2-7	TGTGCCAGCAGTTTTGCCAGTACCGATCGCGAGCAGTACTTC	CASSFASTDREQYF
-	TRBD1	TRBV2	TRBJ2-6	TGTGCCAGCAGAGATACAGGGGTTGGGGCCAACGTCCTGACTTTC	CASRDTGVGANVLTF
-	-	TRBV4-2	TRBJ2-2	TGTGCCAGCAGCCAGGGGGCTCGGAACACCGGGGAGCTGTTTTTT	CASSQGARNTGELFF
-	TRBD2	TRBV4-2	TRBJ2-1	TGTGCCAGCAGCCAGACGGGACTAGCGGGGGCGAATTACAATGAGCAGTTCTTC	CASSQTGLAGANYNEQFF
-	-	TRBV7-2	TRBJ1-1	TGTGCCAGCAGCCAAGGAATGGCGAGAGGAGCTTTCTTT	CASSQGMARGAFF
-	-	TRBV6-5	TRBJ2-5	TGTGCCAGCAGCCCAGGGGCCTGGGAGACCCAGTACTTC	CASSPGAWETQYF
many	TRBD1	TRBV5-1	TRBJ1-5	TGCGCCAGCGAGAGACAGGGCGGAGATCAGCCCCAGCATTTT	CASERQGGDQPQHF
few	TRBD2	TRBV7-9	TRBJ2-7	TGTGCCAGCAGCTTAGTGCGGGGGGGCGATCACGAGCAGTACTTC	CASSLVRGGDHEQYF
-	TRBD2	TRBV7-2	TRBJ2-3	TGTGCCAGCAGCTTAGTCGGGACTAGCTTAACCACAGATACGCAGTATTTT	CASSLVGTSLTTDTQYF
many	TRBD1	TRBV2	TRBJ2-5	TGTGCCAGCAGGGACAGGGGAGAGACCCAGTACTTC	CASRDRGETQYF
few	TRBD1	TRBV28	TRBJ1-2	TGTGCCAGCAGTACGCCGGGACAGCCATTTAACTATGGCTACACCTTC	CASSTPGQPFNYGYTF
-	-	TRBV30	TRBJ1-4	TGTGCCTGGAGTGTATCTACAGGGCCGGGGGAAAAACTGTTTTTT	CAWSVSTGPGEKLFF
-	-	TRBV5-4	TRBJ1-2	TGTGCCAGCAGCTTGGGTGGGGGCGTCTATGGCTACACCTTC	CASSLGGGVYGYTF
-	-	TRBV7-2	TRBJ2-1	TGTGCCAGCAGCTTAGTTACAGGGAGTTATGAGCAGTTCTTC	CASSLVTGSYEQFF
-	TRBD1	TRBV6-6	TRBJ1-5	TGTGCCAGCAGATTAAGGACAGGGAATAATCAGCCCCAGCATTTT	CASRLRTGNNQPQHF
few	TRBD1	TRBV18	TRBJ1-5	TGTGCCAGCTCACCGGGACAGGTCGGTCAGCCCCAGCATTTT	CASSPGQVGQPQHF
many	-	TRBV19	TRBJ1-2	TGTGCCAGTCGCGAGGCTAACTATGGCTACACCTTC	CASREANYGYTF
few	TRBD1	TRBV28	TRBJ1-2	TGTGCCAGCAGTTTCCGAACAGGGGGCTCTGGCTACACCTTC	CASSFRTGGSGYTF
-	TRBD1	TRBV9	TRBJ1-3	TGTGCCAGCAGCGTAACTGGGACAGGGACTTCTGGAAACACCATATATTTT	CASSVTGTGTSGNTIYF
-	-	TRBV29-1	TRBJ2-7	TGCAGCGTCGCCCTTCACGGGAACCACGAGCAGTACTTC	CSVALHGNHEQYF
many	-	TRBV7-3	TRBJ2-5	TGTGCCAGCAGCCCCACTGGGAGGGAGACCCAGTACTTC	CASSPTGRETQYF
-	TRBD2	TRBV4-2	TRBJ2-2	TGTGCCAGCAGCCAGGCCGGGACTAGGGTGTCCACCGGGGAGCTGTTTTTT	CASSQAGTRVSTGELFF
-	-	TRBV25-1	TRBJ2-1	TGTGCCAGCAGTGCCGGGACACTGTTGGGGAATGAGCAGTTCTTC	CASSAGTLLGNEQFF
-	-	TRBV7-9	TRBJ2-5	TGTGCCAGCAGCCCCCGCGCGGTAAACGAGACCCAGTACTTC	CASSPRAVNETQYF
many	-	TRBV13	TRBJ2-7	TGTGCCAGCAGCTTCCAGGACGAGCAGTACTTC	CASSFQDEQYF
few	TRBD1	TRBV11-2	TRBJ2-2	TGTGCCAGCAGATTACCAGGGGGCCGAGGCGGGGAGCTGTTTTTT	CASRLPGGRGGELFF
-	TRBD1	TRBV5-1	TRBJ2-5	TGCGCCAGCAGCTTGGTTGTGGCAGGGGGTTTCGAGACCCAGTACTTC	CASSLVVAGGFETQYF
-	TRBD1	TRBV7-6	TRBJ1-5	TGTGCCAGCAGCTTAGGGACAGGGTTCAATCAGCCCCAGCATTTT	CASSLGTGFNQPQHF
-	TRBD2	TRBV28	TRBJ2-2	TGTGCCAGCAGTTCGTCGGGACTAGCGGGGGAGATGAACACCGGGGAGCTGTTTTTT	CASSSSGLAGEMNTGELFF
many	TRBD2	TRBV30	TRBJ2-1	TGTGCCTGTTCTAGCGGGGGGGCGGGCAATGAGCAGTTCTTC	CACSSGGAGNEQFF
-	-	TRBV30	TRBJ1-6	TGTGCCTGGAGTACGGCCGGGACCTATAATTCACCCCTCCACTTT	CAWSTAGTYNSPLHF
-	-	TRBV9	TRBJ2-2	TGTGCCAGTACCAGAACCGGGGAGCTGTTTTTT	CASTRTGELFF
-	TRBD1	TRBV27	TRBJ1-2	TGTGCCAGCAGTTTAAGTGGACAGGGTGGCTACACCTTC	CASSLSGQGGYTF
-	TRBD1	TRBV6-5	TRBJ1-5	TGTGCCAGCAGTGCCGGGGACAGCTATCAGCCCCAGCATTTT	CASSAGDSYQPQHF
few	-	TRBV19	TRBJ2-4	TGTGCCAGTATCGCGGAGTCAGCCAAAAACATTCAGTACTTC	CASIAESAKNIQYF
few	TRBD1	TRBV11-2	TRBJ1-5	TGTGCCAGCAGCTGGGGTCCCGGACAGGGTAGCAATCAGCCCCAGCATTTT	CASSWGPGQGSNQPQHF
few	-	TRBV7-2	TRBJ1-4	TGTGCCAGCAGCTCCCGGACAACAACTAATGAAAAACTGTTTTTT	CASSSRTTTNEKLFF
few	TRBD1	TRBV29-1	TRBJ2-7	TGCAGCGTTGAGGGACAGGGGCCGGGGGCCTACGAGCAGTACTTC	CSVEGQGPGAYEQYF
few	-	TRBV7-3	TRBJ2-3	TGTGCCAGCAGCCCAGGACTTGTGACAGATACGCAGTATTTT	CASSPGLVTDTQYF
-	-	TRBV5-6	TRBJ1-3	TGTGCCAGCAGCTTGCAGGTTTTGAGCTCTGGAAACACCATATATTTT	CASSLQVLSSGNTIYF
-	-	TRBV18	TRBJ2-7	TGTGCCAGCTCACCACAACGAGAGAAGCTCTACGAGCAGTACTTC	CASSPQREKLYEQYF
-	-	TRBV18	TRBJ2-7	TGTGCCAGCTCACAAACACAGACCAGCTCCTACGAGCAGTACTTC	CASSQTQTSSYEQYF
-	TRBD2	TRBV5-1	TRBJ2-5	TGCGCCAGCAGCTTCATAGCGGGGGGGCGGGAGACCCAGTACTTC	CASSFIAGGRETQYF
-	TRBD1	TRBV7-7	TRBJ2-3	TGTGCCAGCAGTCTACAGGGGGCCAGCACAGATACGCGGTATTTT	CASSLQGASTDTRYF
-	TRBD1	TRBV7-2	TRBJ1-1	TGTGCCAGCAGCGCCGACAGGGGTGCTGAAGCTTTCTTT	CASSADRGAEAFF